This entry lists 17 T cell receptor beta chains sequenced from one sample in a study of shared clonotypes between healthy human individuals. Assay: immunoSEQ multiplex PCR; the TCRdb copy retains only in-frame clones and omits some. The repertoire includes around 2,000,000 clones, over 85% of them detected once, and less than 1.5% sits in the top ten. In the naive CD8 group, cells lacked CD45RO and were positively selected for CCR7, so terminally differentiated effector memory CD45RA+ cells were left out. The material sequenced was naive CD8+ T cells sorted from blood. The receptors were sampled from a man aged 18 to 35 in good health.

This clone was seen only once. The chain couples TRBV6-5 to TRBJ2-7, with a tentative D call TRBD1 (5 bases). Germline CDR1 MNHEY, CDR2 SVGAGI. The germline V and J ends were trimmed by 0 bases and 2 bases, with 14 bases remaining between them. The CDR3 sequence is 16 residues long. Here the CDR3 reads CASSYSVGATTYEQYF. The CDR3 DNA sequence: TGTGCCAGCAGTTACTCGGTTGGGGCTACCACCTACGAGCAGTACTTC.

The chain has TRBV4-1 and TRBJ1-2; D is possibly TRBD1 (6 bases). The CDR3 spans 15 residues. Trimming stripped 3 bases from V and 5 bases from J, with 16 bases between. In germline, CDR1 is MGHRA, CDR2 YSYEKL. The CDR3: CASSQGRQAPYGYTF. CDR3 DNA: TGCGCCAGCAGCCAGGGGCGACAGGCGCCATATGGCTACACCTTC.

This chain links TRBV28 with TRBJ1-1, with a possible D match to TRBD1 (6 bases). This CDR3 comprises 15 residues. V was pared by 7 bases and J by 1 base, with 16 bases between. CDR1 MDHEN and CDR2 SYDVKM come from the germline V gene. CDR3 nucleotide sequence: TGTGCCAGCAACTGGGGGGCTGGCGGGAACACTGAAGCTTTCTTT. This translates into CASNWGAGGNTEAFF.

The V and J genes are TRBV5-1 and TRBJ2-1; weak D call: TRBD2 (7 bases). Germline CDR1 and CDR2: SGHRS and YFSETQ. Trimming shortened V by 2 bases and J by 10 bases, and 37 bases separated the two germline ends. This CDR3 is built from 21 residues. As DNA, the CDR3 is TGCGCCAGCAGCTTCCACAGGGCGGGGACTATACGATTTCCGGATTTACGGGAGCAGTTCTTC. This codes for CASSFHRAGTIRFPDLREQFF.

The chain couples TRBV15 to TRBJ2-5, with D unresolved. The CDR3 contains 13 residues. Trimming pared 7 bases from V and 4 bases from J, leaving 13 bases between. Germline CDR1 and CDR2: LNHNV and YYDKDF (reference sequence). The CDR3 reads CATNLMLGETQYF. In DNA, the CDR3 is TGTGCCACCAACCTGATGCTAGGAGAGACCCAGTACTTC.

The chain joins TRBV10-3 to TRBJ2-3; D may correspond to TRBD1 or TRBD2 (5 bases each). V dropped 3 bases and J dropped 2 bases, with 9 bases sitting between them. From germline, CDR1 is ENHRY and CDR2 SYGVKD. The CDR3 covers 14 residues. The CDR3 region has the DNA TGTGCCATCAGTGAATGGGACCCCACAGATACGCAGTATTTT. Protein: CAISEWDPTDTQYF.

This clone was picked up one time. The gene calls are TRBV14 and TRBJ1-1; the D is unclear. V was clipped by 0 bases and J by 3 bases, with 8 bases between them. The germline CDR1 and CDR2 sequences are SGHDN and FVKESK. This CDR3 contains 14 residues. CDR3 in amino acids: CASSQDGTYTEAFF. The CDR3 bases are TGTGCCAGCAGCCAAGATGGCACTTACACTGAAGCTTTCTTT.

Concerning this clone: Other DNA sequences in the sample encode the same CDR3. The CDR3 region is CASRDTAYSNQPQHF. CDR3 sequence (DNA): TGTGCCAGCAGGGATACAGCATATAGCAATCAGCCCCAGCATTTT. The rearrangement links TRBV6-4 to TRBJ1-5, with unresolved D. Trimming took 6 bases from V and 0 from J, leaving 12 bases between them. Germline V gives CDR1 MRHNA, CDR2 SNTAGT. This CDR3 spans 15 amino acids.

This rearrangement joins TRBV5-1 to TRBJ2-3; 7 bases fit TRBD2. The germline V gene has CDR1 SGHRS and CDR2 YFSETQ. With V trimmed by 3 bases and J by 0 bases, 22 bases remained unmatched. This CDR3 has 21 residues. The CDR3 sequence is CASSSTEGASGFKPSTDTQYF. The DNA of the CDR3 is TGCGCCAGCAGCTCCACAGAAGGGGCTAGCGGCTTTAAACCTAGCACAGATACGCAGTATTTT.

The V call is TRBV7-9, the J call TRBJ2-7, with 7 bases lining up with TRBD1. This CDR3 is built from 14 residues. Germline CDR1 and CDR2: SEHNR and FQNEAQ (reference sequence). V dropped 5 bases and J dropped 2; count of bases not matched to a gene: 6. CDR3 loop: CASSVQGIPYEQYF. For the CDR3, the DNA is TGTGCCAGCAGCGTACAGGGGATACCCTACGAGCAGTACTTC. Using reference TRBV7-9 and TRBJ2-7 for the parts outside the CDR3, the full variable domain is DTGVSQNPRHKITKRGQNVTFRCDPISEHNRLYWYRQTLGQGPEFLTYFQNEAQLEKSRLLSDRFSAERPKGSFSTLEIQRTEQGDSAMYLCASSVQGIPYEQYFGPGTRLTVT.

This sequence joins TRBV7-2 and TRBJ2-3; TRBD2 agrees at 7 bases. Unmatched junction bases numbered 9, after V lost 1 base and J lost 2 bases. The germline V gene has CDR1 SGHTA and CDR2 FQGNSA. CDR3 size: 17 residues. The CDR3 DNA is TGTGCCAGCAGCTTAGGGGCACCGGGGGGATTCACAGATACGCAGTATTTT. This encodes CASSLGAPGGFTDTQYF.

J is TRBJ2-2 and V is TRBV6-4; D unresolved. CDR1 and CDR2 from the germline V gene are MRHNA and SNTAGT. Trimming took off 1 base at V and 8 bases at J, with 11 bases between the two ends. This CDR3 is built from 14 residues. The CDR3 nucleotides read TGTGCCAGCAGTGACTGGGCATACGAAGGGGAGCTGTTTTTT. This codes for CASSDWAYEGELFF.

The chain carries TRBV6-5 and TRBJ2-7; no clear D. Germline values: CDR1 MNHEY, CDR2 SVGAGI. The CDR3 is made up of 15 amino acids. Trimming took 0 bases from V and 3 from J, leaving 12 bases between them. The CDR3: CASSYSGSNHYEQYF. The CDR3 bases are TGTGCCAGCAGTTACTCAGGCAGTAATCACTACGAGCAGTACTTC.

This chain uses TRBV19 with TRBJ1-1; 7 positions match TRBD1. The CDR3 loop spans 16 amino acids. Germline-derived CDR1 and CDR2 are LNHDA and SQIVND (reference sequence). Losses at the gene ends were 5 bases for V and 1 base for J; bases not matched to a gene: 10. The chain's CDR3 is CASSPDREGRNTEAFF. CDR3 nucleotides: TGTGCCAGTAGTCCCGACAGGGAGGGAAGGAACACTGAAGCTTTCTTT. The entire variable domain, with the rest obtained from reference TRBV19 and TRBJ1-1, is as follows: DGGITQSPKYLFRKEGQNVTLSCEQNLNHDAMYWYRQDPGQGLRLIYYSQIVNDFQKGDIAEGYSVSREKKESFPLTVTSAQKNPTAFYLCASSPDREGRNTEAFFGQGTRLTVV.

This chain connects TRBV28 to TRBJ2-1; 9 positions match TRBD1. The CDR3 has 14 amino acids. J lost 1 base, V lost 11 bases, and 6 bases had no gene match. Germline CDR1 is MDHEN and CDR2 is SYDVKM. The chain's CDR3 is CAGAGQGSYNEQFF. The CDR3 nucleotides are TGTGCCGGAGCGGGACAGGGTTCCTACAATGAGCAGTTCTTC.

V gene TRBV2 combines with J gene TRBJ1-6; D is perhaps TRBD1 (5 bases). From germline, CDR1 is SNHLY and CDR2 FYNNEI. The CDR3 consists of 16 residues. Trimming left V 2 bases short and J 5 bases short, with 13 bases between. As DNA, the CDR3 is TGTGCCAGCAGTGAATTGGGGGTCATCGATAATTCACCCCTCCACTTT. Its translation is CASSELGVIDNSPLHF.

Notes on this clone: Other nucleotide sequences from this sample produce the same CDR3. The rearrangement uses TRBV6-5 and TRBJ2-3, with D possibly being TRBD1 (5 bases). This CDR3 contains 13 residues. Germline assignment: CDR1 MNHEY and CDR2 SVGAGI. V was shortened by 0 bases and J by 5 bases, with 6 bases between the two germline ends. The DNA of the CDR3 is TGTGCCAGCAGTTACTCAAGGGGAGATACGCAGTATTTT. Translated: CASSYSRGDTQYF.